This T cell receptor (beta chain) was found in a study of T cells after yellow fever vaccination. TCRdb re-called the 5' RACE reads with MiXCR, one entry per CDR3 protein. Of about 74,000 distinct CDR3 sequences listed, approximately 6.9% are singletons. The germline CDR1 and CDR2 sequences are MNHEY and SMNVEV (reference sequence). Trimming removed 3 bases at V and 1 base at J, with 12 bases between. The CDR3 totals 15 residues. Specimen: CD8+ T cells sorted from PBMCs, collected 4 to 6 days after the first yellow fever vaccination. This receptor was obtained from a man younger than 35 who received the YFV17D yellow fever vaccine. This chain connects TRBV27 to TRBJ1-1; D is perhaps TRBD1 (5 bases). CDR3 nucleotide sequence: TGTGCCAGCAGTTTTTCCCAGGGAGCGAACACTGAAGCTTTCTTT. It specifies CASSFSQGANTEAFF.